Included here is one T cell receptor beta chain sequence, with context. The sample originates from a study of shared T cell receptors in the human thymus. The data were produced by immunoSEQ multiplex PCR, yet TCRdb's version contains in-frame clones alone and is incomplete. The sample lists roughly 500,000 clones, 75% to 80% occurring once. Looked up from germline, CDR1 is WSHSY and CDR2 is SAAADI. Trimming took off 10 bases at V and 7 bases at J, with 19 bases between the two ends. This CDR3 is built from 13 residues. The sample was also reused in another study, on human thymus T cells. As that study records: From resections taken during corrective heart surgery, the thymus tissue was obtained. An apparent bias in V and J gene usage was seen in thymic and blood repertoires. Related reports documented highly overlapping thymic repertoires among unrelated individuals.

The sample comprised thymocytes. The chain recombines TRBV10-2 with TRBJ1-1, with D unresolved. This clonotype was sampled from a boy younger than two with a congenital heart defect. CDR3 amino acids: CAIRQQKAREAFF. CDR3 bases: TGCGCCATACGGCAACAGAAGGCGCGTGAAGCTTTCTTT.